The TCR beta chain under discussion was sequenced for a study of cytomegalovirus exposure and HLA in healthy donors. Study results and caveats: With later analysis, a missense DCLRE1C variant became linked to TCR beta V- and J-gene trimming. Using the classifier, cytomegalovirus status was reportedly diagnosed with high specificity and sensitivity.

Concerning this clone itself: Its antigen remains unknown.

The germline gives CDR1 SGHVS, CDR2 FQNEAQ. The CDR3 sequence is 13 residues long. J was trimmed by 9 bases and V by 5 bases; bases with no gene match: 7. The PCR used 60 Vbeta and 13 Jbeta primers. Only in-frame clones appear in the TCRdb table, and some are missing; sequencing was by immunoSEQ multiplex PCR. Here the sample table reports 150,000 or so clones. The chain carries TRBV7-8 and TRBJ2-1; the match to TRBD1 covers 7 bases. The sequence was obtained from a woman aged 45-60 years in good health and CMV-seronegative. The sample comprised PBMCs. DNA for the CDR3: TGTGCCAGCAGCGGGGGACAGCGCGGTGAGCAGTTCTTC. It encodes CASSGGQRGEQFF.